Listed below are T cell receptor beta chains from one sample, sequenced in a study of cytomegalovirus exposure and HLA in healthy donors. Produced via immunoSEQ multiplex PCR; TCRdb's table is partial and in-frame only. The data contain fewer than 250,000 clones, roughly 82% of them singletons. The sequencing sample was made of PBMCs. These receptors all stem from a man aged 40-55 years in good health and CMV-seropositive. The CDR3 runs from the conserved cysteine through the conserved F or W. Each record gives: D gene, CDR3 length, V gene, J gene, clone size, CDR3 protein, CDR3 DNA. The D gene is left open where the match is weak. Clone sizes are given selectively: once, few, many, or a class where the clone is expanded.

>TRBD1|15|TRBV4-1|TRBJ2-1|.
CASKGTGGGYNEQFF
TGCGCCAGCAAGGGGACAGGGGGGGGATACAATGAGCAGTTCTTC
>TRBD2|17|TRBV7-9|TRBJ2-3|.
CASSFLGGEAPTDTQYF
TGTGCCAGCAGCTTTCTGGGGGGGGAGGCCCCCACAGATACGCAGTATTTT
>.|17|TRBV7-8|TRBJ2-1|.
CASRERRSARANNEQFF
TGTGCCAGCCGGGAGAGGAGGTCAGCTAGGGCCAACAATGAGCAGTTCTTC
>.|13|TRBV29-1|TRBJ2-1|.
CSVEPLGRSGQFF
TGCAGCGTTGAGCCCCTTGGCAGGAGCGGGCAGTTCTTC
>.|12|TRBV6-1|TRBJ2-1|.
CASMVQFDEQFF
TGTGCCAGCATGGTCCAGTTCGATGAGCAGTTCTTC
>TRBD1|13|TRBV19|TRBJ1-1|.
CASSFGQGLEAFF
TGTGCCAGTAGTTTCGGACAGGGGCTTGAAGCTTTCTTT
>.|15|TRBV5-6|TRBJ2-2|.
CASSLSSLGGGELFF
TGTGCCAGTAGCTTGAGTAGCTTGGGAGGAGGGGAGCTGTTTTTT
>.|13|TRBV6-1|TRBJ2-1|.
CASGGNGLNEQFF
TGTGCCAGCGGGGGGAACGGCCTCAATGAGCAGTTCTTC
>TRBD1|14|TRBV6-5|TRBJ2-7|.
CASSYYGTGYEQYF
TGTGCCAGCAGTTACTATGGGACAGGGTACGAGCAGTACTTC
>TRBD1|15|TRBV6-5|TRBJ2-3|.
CASSYSGTGTDTQYF
TGTGCCAGCAGTTACTCCGGGACAGGGACGGATACGCAGTATTTT
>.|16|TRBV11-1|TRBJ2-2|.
CASSLARGTDTGELFF
TGTGCCAGCAGCTTAGCGCGAGGCACCGACACCGGGGAGCTGTTTTTT
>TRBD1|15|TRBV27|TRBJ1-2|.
CASSLFNRGNYGYTF
TGTGCCAGCAGTTTATTCAACAGGGGTAACTATGGCTACACCTTC
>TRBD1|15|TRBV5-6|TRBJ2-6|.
CASSFRGSGANVLTF
TGTGCCAGCAGCTTCAGGGGGTCTGGGGCCAACGTCCTGACTTTC
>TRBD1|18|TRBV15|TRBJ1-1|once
CATSTNPWTGGARTEAFF
TGTGCCACCAGCACAAATCCCTGGACAGGGGGCGCGAGAACTGAAGCTTTCTTT
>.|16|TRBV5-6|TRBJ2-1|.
CASSLRQRSSYNEQFF
TGTGCCAGCAGCTTGCGGCAGCGGAGCTCCTACAATGAGCAGTTCTTC
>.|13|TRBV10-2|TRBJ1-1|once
CASGNPGNTEAFF
TGCGCCAGCGGAAACCCGGGGAACACTGAAGCTTTCTTT
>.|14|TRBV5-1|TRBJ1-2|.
CASSLFGNGNGYTF
TGCGCCAGCAGCTTGTTCGGGAACGGGAATGGCTACACCTTC
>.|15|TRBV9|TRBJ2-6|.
CASSPRLVGANVLTF
TGTGCCAGCAGCCCCCGGTTAGTTGGGGCCAACGTCCTGACTTTC
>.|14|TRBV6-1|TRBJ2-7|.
CASRGILRAHEQYF
TGTGCCAGCAGAGGGATTCTCAGGGCCCACGAGCAGTACTTC
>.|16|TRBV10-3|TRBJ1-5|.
CAISESDSYSNQPQHF
TGTGCCATCAGTGAGTCAGACAGCTATAGCAATCAGCCCCAGCATTTT
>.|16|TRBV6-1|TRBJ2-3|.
CASSDTDRSWSDTQYF
TGTGCCAGCAGTGATACCGACAGGAGTTGGTCAGATACGCAGTATTTT
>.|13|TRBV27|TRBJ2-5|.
CASSLRAQETQYF
TGTGCCAGCAGTTTACGCGCCCAAGAGACCCAGTACTTC
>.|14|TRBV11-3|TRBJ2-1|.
CASSLRREANEQFF
TGTGCCAGCAGCTTACGCAGGGAGGCGAATGAGCAGTTCTTC
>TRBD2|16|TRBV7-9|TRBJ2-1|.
CASSLGLAEFYNEQFF
TGTGCCAGCAGCTTGGGACTAGCGGAATTCTACAATGAGCAGTTCTTC
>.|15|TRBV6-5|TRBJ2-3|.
CASRLGDIPTDTQYF
TGTGCCAGCAGACTGGGGGACATACCCACAGATACGCAGTATTTT
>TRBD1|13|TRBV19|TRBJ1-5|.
CASSGQGDQPQHF
TGTGCCAGTAGTGGACAGGGGGATCAGCCCCAGCATTTT
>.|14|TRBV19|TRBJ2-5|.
CASSIGQDQETQYF
TGTGCCAGTAGTATAGGACAAGATCAAGAGACCCAGTACTTC
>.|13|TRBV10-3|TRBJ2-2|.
CAITGSGTGELFF
TGTGCCATAACAGGGTCAGGCACCGGGGAGCTGTTTTTT
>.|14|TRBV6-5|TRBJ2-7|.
CASSYLGPTYEQYF
TGTGCCAGCAGTTACTTGGGGCCAACCTACGAGCAGTACTTC
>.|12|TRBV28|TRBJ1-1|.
CASKQTSGRAFF
TGTGCCAGCAAACAAACATCGGGGAGAGCTTTCTTT
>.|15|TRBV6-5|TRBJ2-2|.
CASSPRDNKGGELFF
TGTGCCAGCAGCCCACGGGACAACAAAGGCGGGGAGCTGTTTTTT
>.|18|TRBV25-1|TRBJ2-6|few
CASSEFEVSLSGANVLTF
TGTGCCAGCAGTGAATTTGAGGTCAGCCTCTCTGGGGCCAACGTCCTGACTTTC
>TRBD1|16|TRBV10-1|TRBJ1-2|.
CASSEPPGQGAPGYTF
TGCGCCAGCAGTGAGCCACCCGGACAGGGGGCGCCTGGCTACACCTTC
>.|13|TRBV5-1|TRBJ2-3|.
CASSIAGTDTQYF
TGCGCCAGCAGCATCGCAGGGACAGATACGCAGTATTTT
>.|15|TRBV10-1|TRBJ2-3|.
CASSALKLSTDTQYF
TGCGCCAGCAGTGCCCTTAAGCTTAGCACAGATACGCAGTATTTT
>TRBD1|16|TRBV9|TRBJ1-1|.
CASSHQQGTGNTEAFF
TGTGCCAGCAGCCACCAACAAGGGACAGGGAACACTGAAGCTTTCTTT
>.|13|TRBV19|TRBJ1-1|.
CASIRSMNTEAFF
TGTGCCAGTATAAGGAGCATGAACACTGAAGCTTTCTTT
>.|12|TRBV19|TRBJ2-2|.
CASSPRTGELFF
TGTGCCAGTAGTCCTCGGACCGGGGAGCTGTTTTTT
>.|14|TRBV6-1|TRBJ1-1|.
CASSEGGGATEAFF
TGTGCCAGCAGTGAAGGAGGGGGAGCCACTGAAGCTTTCTTT
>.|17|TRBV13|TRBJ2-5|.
CASSPQGQRVIQETQYF
TGTGCCAGCAGTCCTCAGGGCCAAAGGGTTATTCAAGAGACCCAGTACTTC
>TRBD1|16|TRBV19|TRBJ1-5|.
CASSPGQAYSNQPQHF
TGTGCCAGTAGCCCCGGACAGGCCTATAGCAATCAGCCCCAGCATTTT
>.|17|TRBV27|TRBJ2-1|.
CATFQYPSDDSYNEQFF
TGTGCCACCTTTCAGTATCCTAGCGATGACTCCTACAATGAGCAGTTCTTC
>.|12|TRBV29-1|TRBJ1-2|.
CSVEDREGGYTF
TGCAGCGTTGAAGATAGGGAGGGCGGCTACACCTTC
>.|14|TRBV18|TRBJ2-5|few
CASSTAGRTSPLYF
TGTGCCAGCTCAACCGCGGGACGGACCTCTCCCCTGTACTTC
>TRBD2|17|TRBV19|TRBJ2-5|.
CASRPGLAGVHQETQYF
TGTGCCAGTAGACCGGGACTAGCGGGAGTCCATCAAGAGACCCAGTACTTC
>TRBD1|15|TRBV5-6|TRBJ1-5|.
CASSLDRGSNQPQHF
TGTGCCAGCAGCTTGGACAGGGGCAGCAATCAGCCCCAGCATTTT
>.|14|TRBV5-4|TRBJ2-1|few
CASSLSAGNNEQFF
TGTGCCAGCAGCTTGTCGGCGGGGAACAATGAGCAGTTCTTC
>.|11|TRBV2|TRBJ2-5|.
CASSDEETQYF
TGTGCCAGCAGTGATGAGGAGACCCAGTACTTC
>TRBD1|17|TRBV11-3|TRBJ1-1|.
CASSPGTGEGKSTEAFF
TGTGCCAGCAGCCCTGGGACAGGGGAGGGGAAGAGCACTGAAGCTTTCTTT
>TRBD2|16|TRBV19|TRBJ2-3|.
CASSEASGSGTDTQYF
TGTGCCAGTTCTGAGGCTAGCGGGAGTGGCACAGATACGCAGTATTTT
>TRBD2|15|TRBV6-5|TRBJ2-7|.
CASSPGLAGEYEQYF
TGTGCCAGCAGCCCCGGACTAGCGGGAGAGTACGAGCAGTACTTC
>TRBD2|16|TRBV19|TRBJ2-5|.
CASSKGLAGDQETQYF
TGTGCCAGTAGTAAGGGACTAGCGGGAGACCAAGAGACCCAGTACTTC
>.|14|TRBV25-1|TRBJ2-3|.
CASMGGTSTDTQYF
TGTGCCAGCATGGGAGGAACTAGCACAGATACGCAGTATTTT
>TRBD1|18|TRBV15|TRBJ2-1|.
CATSRGPATGRSYNEQFF
TGTGCCACCAGCAGAGGGCCCGCGACAGGGAGATCCTACAATGAGCAGTTCTTC